This is a list of T cell receptor beta chains from one sample in a study of naive and memory T cell subsets. TCRdb re-called the UMI-ligation and nested PCR reads with MiXCR, one entry per CDR3 protein. The sample yields about 99,000 distinct CDR3 sequences, more than 14% seen once. Sequencing was performed on naive CD8+ T cells from blood. The receptors shown here come from a human donor in good health. The CDR3 runs from the conserved cysteine through the conserved F or W. Fields, in order: D gene, V gene, clone size, J gene, CDR3 protein, CDR3 DNA. A D gene is named only where the DNA matches it firmly. Expanded clones get a size class; other rows say once, few or many, or leave the size out.

>-|TRBV2|few|TRBJ2-1
CASRKSSYNEQFF
TGTGCCAGCAGGAAGAGCTCCTACAATGAGCAGTTCTTC
>-|TRBV4-3|few|TRBJ2-1
CASSKTGTRLFF
TGCGCCAGCAGTAAAACCGGGACCAGGCTGTTCTTC
>-|TRBV27|few|TRBJ2-3
CASSLSTGLHTDTQYF
TGTGCCAGCAGTTTATCGACAGGTCTGCACACAGATACGCAGTATTTT
>-|TRBV3-1|few|TRBJ2-7
CASSQSGLVYEQYF
TGTGCCAGCAGCCAATCGGGGCTTGTCTACGAGCAGTACTTC
>-|TRBV9|many|TRBJ2-7
CASSPSPLSYEQYF
TGTGCCAGCAGCCCGAGCCCCCTCTCCTACGAGCAGTACTTC
>-|TRBV7-9|few|TRBJ2-1
CASSLGVSSYNEQFF
TGTGCCAGCAGCTTAGGGGTAAGCTCCTACAATGAGCAGTTCTTC
>-|TRBV27|many|TRBJ1-2
CASRYSLGGGGNYGYTF
TGTGCCAGCAGATACTCGCTTGGGGGCGGGGGTAACTATGGCTACACCTTC
>-|TRBV28|few|TRBJ1-6
CASSSPLMYYNSPLHF
TGTGCCAGCAGTTCCCCGCTGATGTACTATAATTCACCCCTCCACTTT
>TRBD2|TRBV7-9|-|TRBJ2-1
CASEGLAKSDEQFF
TGTGCCAGCGAGGGACTAGCTAAATCGGATGAGCAGTTCTTC
>TRBD2|TRBV12-3/TRBV12-4|-|TRBJ2-2
CASAGLAGGTGELFF
TGTGCCAGCGCCGGACTAGCGGGAGGGACCGGGGAGCTGTTTTTT